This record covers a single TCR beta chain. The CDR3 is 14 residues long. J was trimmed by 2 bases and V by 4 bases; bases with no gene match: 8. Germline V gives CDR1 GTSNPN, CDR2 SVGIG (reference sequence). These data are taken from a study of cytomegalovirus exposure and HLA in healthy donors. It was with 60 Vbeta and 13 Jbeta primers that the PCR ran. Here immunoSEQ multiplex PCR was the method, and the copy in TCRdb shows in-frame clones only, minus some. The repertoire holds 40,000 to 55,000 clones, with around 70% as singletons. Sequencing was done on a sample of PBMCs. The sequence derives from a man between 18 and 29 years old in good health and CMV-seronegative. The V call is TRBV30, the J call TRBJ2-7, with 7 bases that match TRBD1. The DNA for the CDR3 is TGTGCCTGGATGAGGACAGGCCGAGCCTACGAGCAGTACTTC. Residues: CAWMRTGRAYEQYF.